These T cell receptor beta chains were read from a single sample in a study of blood T cell repertoires in COVID-19. Some clones are missing from TCRdb's copy, which holds only in-frame ones; the method was immunoSEQ multiplex PCR. Here the sample spans 100,000 to 110,000 clones, about 77% being singletons. The sequencing sample was made of peripheral blood. Receptors were obtained from a man aged 65 to 79 with active or convalescent COVID-19. Both conserved end residues are part of each CDR3. D genes are given only for firm matches. The size field is filled for only some rows; it gives once, few, many or a size class.

D gene,J gene,V gene,clone size,CDR3 DNA,CDR3 protein
TRBD1,TRBJ2-7,TRBV15,NA,TGTGCCACCAGCAGAGGGGGGACAGGGGGCGACGAGCAGTACTTC,CATSRGGTGGDEQYF
NA,TRBJ2-3,TRBV7-3,NA,TGTGCCAGCAGCTCGGACATCACAGATACGCAGTATTTT,CASSSDITDTQYF
NA,TRBJ1-4,TRBV5-4,NA,TGTGCCAGCAGCTTGGAAGCGGCAGTCCGCCCAAAACTGTTTTTT,CASSLEAAVRPKLFF
TRBD1,TRBJ2-2,TRBV7-3,NA,TGTGCCAGCAGCCAATCGCAGGGGGCCGTTTACACCGGGGAGCTGTTTTTT,CASSQSQGAVYTGELFF
NA,TRBJ1-2,TRBV6-5,once,TGTGCCAGCACCCTAAGGACAGTCTATGGCTACACCTTC,CASTLRTVYGYTF
NA,TRBJ1-5,TRBV7-2,NA,TGTGCCAGCAGCTTCGCCAGTAGCAATCAGCCCCAGCATTTT,CASSFASSNQPQHF
NA,TRBJ1-2,TRBV5-6,NA,TGTGCCAGCAGCACCTCCCCGGACAGCCTATATGGCTACACCTTC,CASSTSPDSLYGYTF
TRBD1,TRBJ2-7,TRBV11-1,few,TGTGCCAGCAGCCCCCCCACCGGGACAGGGCACTACGAGCAGTACTTC,CASSPPTGTGHYEQYF
NA,TRBJ1-1,TRBV6-4,NA,TGTGCCAGCAGAGGAGGGGCCGGGACTGAAGCTTTCTTT,CASRGGAGTEAFF
NA,TRBJ1-5,TRBV19,NA,TGTGCCAGTAGTATAGGGAGACAGCTCAATCAGCCCCAGCATTTT,CASSIGRQLNQPQHF
NA,TRBJ2-3,TRBV5-1,NA,TGCGCCAGCAGCTTGGCCCGGGGAAGCGGGCAGTATTTT,CASSLARGSGQYF
NA,TRBJ1-1,TRBV24-1,few,TGTGCCACCAGTGATTTGGGGAGGGAAACTTTCTTT,CATSDLGRETFF
NA,TRBJ1-5,TRBV7-2,NA,TGTGCCAGTGGGGGGTTCAATCAGCCCCAGCATTTT,CASGGFNQPQHF
NA,TRBJ2-7,TRBV9,NA,TGTGCCAGCAGCGTAGTGGGCATCTACGAGCAGTACTTC,CASSVVGIYEQYF
TRBD2,TRBJ2-7,TRBV7-2,NA,TGTGCCAGCAGCCCCCCCCTAGCGGGATACGAGCAGTACTTC,CASSPPLAGYEQYF
TRBD1,TRBJ1-2,TRBV2,NA,TGTGCCAGCAATGATGGACAGGCACCGGGCTACACCTTC,CASNDGQAPGYTF
NA,TRBJ2-1,TRBV7-9,NA,TGTGCCACCCCTCGCCGGTCCTCCTACAATGAGCAGTTCTTC,CATPRRSSYNEQFF
NA,TRBJ2-7,TRBV4-2,NA,TGTGCCAGCAGCCAAGAATCGGGTAGCTGGAGCTACGAGCAGTACTTC,CASSQESGSWSYEQYF
TRBD1,TRBJ1-1,TRBV9,NA,TGTGCCAGCAGCCCACGACGAGTGGGGACAGGTGTGAACACTGAAGCTTTCTTT,CASSPRRVGTGVNTEAFF
TRBD2,TRBJ2-1,TRBV3-1/TRBV3-2,NA,TGTGCCAGCAGCCATCTTAGGACTAGCGGGAGTGAAGAGCAGTTCTTC,CASSHLRTSGSEEQFF
NA,TRBJ2-1,TRBV11-2,NA,TGTGCCAGCAGCTTAGTATCGAGCTCCTACAATGAGCAGTTCTTC,CASSLVSSSYNEQFF
TRBD1,TRBJ1-4,TRBV7-8,once,TGTGCCAGCAGCATACAGGGGTCGACTAATGAAAAACTGTTTTTT,CASSIQGSTNEKLFF
TRBD2,TRBJ2-7,TRBV3-1/TRBV3-2,few,TGTGCCAGCAGCCAAGGCCGGACTAGCGGAGGCGAGCAGTACTTC,CASSQGRTSGGEQYF
NA,TRBJ1-2,TRBV27,NA,TGTGCCAGCAGTTTCGCGGACTCCCACTTTGGCTACACCTTC,CASSFADSHFGYTF
TRBD1,TRBJ2-3,TRBV2,NA,TGTGCCAGCAGTGAATGGGGACAGGGGGCTGATACAGATACGCAGTATTTT,CASSEWGQGADTDTQYF
NA,TRBJ2-7,TRBV18,NA,TGTGCCAGCTCTCCCACAGGAATTAGCTCCTACGAGCAGTACTTC,CASSPTGISSYEQYF
TRBD1,TRBJ2-1,TRBV24-1,NA,TGTGCCACCAGTGACCCCGGGACAGGTTCCTACAATGAGCAGTTCTTC,CATSDPGTGSYNEQFF
TRBD2,TRBJ2-3,TRBV9,NA,TGTGCCAGCAGCCCACTGGGACTAGCGGGAGGCACAGATACGCAGTATTTT,CASSPLGLAGGTDTQYF
NA,TRBJ2-1,TRBV27,NA,TGTGCCAGCAGTTTACGTGAGGGGGATGAGCAGTTCTTC,CASSLREGDEQFF
TRBD2,TRBJ2-7,TRBV5-4,NA,TGTGCCAGCAGCCACAGGTTACTAGCGGGAGCGTCCTACGAGCAGTACTTC,CASSHRLLAGASYEQYF
NA,TRBJ1-5,TRBV12-3/TRBV12-4,NA,TGTGCCAGCAGTTTCGGTTCCAATCAGCCCCAGCATTTT,CASSFGSNQPQHF
TRBD2,TRBJ2-3,TRBV19,once,TGTGCCAGTACTTTTTCCGGGACTAGCGGGAGGGCGACGCAGTATTTT,CASTFSGTSGRATQYF
TRBD1,TRBJ2-6,TRBV3-1/TRBV3-2,NA,TGTGCCAGCAGCCAAGTCAGGACAGGAGGCCCGCGGGGGGCCAACGTCCTGACTTTC,CASSQVRTGGPRGANVLTF
TRBD1,TRBJ2-7,TRBV7-9,NA,TGTGCCAGCAGCTTAGATGGGACAGGCTCCTACGAGCAGTACTTC,CASSLDGTGSYEQYF
NA,TRBJ1-5,TRBV10-1,few,TGCGCCAGCAGTGAACAGGGCAAGGATCAGCCCCAGCATTTT,CASSEQGKDQPQHF
NA,TRBJ2-7,TRBV7-2,NA,TGTGCCAGCAGCCCGGACTCGTACTACGAGCAGTACTTC,CASSPDSYYEQYF
NA,TRBJ2-5,TRBV7-2,NA,TGTGCCAGCAGCTCGGTAGGGCAGGGGACCCAGTACTTC,CASSSVGQGTQYF
NA,TRBJ2-1,TRBV7-8,NA,TGTGCCAGCAGCTTGGAGGGACTCGGGGACTATGAGCAGTTCTTC,CASSLEGLGDYEQFF
NA,TRBJ2-1,TRBV7-2,NA,TGTGCCAGCAGCCCAGGACGGGGGATCTACAATGAGCAGTTCTTC,CASSPGRGIYNEQFF
TRBD2,TRBJ2-7,TRBV10-1,NA,TGCGCCAGCATTCGAGGGGGCTGTTGGACTAGCGGGGAACCCTACGAGCAGTACTTC,CASIRGGCWTSGEPYEQYF
NA,TRBJ1-2,TRBV7-8,NA,TGTGCCAGCAGCTTAGAGGTACCCGAGACAAACTATGGCTACACCTTC,CASSLEVPETNYGYTF
NA,TRBJ1-2,TRBV30,once,TGTGCCTGGAGTGTACCGGTGAGGTTCAACTATGGCTACACCTTC,CAWSVPVRFNYGYTF
NA,TRBJ2-1,TRBV3-1/TRBV3-2,NA,TGTGCCAGCAGCCAGACACCAGGGGCGGGTAATGAGCAGTTCTTC,CASSQTPGAGNEQFF
NA,TRBJ2-3,TRBV24-1,NA,TGTGCCACCAGTGATGAGGACAACACAGATACGCAGTATTTT,CATSDEDNTDTQYF
NA,TRBJ2-1,TRBV24-1,NA,TGTGCCACCAGTGACCCCGCTCCGGGGATTGGCCAGCATGAGCAGTTCTTC,CATSDPAPGIGQHEQFF
TRBD2,TRBJ2-1,TRBV6-2/TRBV6-3,NA,TGTGCCAGCAGTTACTCGGCGGGGGAGAATGAGCAGTTCTTC,CASSYSAGENEQFF
TRBD1,TRBJ2-3,TRBV27,many,TGTGCCAGCAGTTTAGGGACAGGGTATCCGGCAGATACGCAGTATTTT,CASSLGTGYPADTQYF
NA,TRBJ1-2,TRBV7-2,few,TGTGCCAGCAGCCCGCGGCAGGGGCGGGCCTATGGCTACACCTTC,CASSPRQGRAYGYTF
NA,TRBJ2-2,TRBV7-9,few,TGTGCCAGCAGAATTACCGGGACACCGCCCGGGGAGCTGTTTTTT,CASRITGTPPGELFF
TRBD1,TRBJ1-6,TRBV25-1,NA,TGTGCCAGCAGTGAATCGGACAGGGTGGGATCACCCCTCCACTTT,CASSESDRVGSPLHF
NA,TRBJ1-2,TRBV7-6,NA,TGTGCCAGCAGCTTAGAGGCAGGGGTCGACGGCTACACCTTC,CASSLEAGVDGYTF
TRBD2,TRBJ2-7,TRBV27,NA,TGTGCCAGCAGTTCGCAGCGGGAGCTTCCTTACGAGCAGTACTTC,CASSSQRELPYEQYF
NA,TRBJ1-1,TRBV19,NA,TGTGCCAGTAGTATGCTGGGATTCGTGGGAGGGACTGAAGCTTTCTTT,CASSMLGFVGGTEAFF
TRBD1,TRBJ1-1,TRBV7-3,NA,TGTGCCAGCAGCCAGGACAGGGGGAACACTGAAGCTTTCTTT,CASSQDRGNTEAFF
NA,TRBJ1-5,TRBV11-2,NA,TGTGCCAGCAGCTCAGACGGCAGGATCAATCAGCCCCAGCATTTT,CASSSDGRINQPQHF